This passage covers 9 T cell receptor beta chains from one sample sequenced in a study of blood T cell repertoires in COVID-19. Clones were read by immunoSEQ multiplex PCR, and TCRdb kept only the in-frame ones, dropping some. The data contain about 120,000 clones, about 80% of them seen just once; the ten biggest clones take up 20% to 30%. The sample comprised peripheral blood. The receptors originated from a human donor in a cohort sampled during active COVID-19.

The CDR3 loop is CASRGLGQVGFDTEAFF. In DNA form, the CDR3 reads TGTGCCAGCAGGGGTCTCGGACAGGTTGGCTTCGACACTGAAGCTTTCTTT. This chain joins TRBV7-2 and TRBJ1-1; 7 bases fit TRBD1. The CDR3 is 17 amino acids. V lost 6 bases and J lost 3; bases outside the gene matches: 16. Germline V CDR1 and CDR2: SGHTA, FQGNSA.

The rearrangement links TRBV7-2 to TRBJ1-6; 11 nucleotides align to TRBD1. The trim removed 3 bases at V and 7 bases at J, leaving 8 bases unmatched. Germline assignment: CDR1 SGHTA and CDR2 FQGNSA. This CDR3 has 17 residues. In nucleotides, the CDR3 is TGTGCCAGCAGCTTCCGGGACAGGGGGAATTCAAATTCACCCCTCCACTTT. This encodes CASSFRDRGNSNSPLHF.

DNA of the CDR3: TGTGCCAGCACAACCGGTGGAGCGGGAGGTACCGGGGAGCTGTTTTTT. It codes for CASTTGGAGGTGELFF. V usage is TRBV7-2 and J usage is TRBJ2-2; TRBD2 agrees at 9 bases. Germline lookup yields CDR1 SGHTA and CDR2 FQGNSA. The V gene end was trimmed by 7 bases and the J gene end by 5 bases; junction bases not matched to a gene: 11. This CDR3 region has 16 residues. The full variable domain, completed using reference TRBV7-2 and TRBJ2-2, is GAGVSQSPSNKVTEKGKDVELRCDPISGHTALYWYRQSLGQGLEFLIYFQGNSAPDKSGLPSDRFSAERTGGSVSTLTIQRTQQEDSAVYLCASTTGGAGGTGELFFGEGSRLTVL.

The CDR3 coding sequence is TGTGCCAGCAGTTTCATTCGCCCTCTCAGGGGGCGCGACACTGAAGCTTTCTTT. Translation: CASSFIRPLRGRDTEAFF. This chain connects TRBV27 to TRBJ1-1; 8 bases agree with TRBD1. This CDR3 spans 18 amino acids. CDR1 is MNHEY, CDR2 SMNVEV, per germline (reference sequence). J lost 3 bases, V lost 3 bases, and 15 bases had no gene match.

This chain links TRBV7-2 with TRBJ2-7; D ambiguous. Germline loops: CDR1 SGHTA, CDR2 FQGNSA. The CDR3 spans 13 residues. V gave up 0 bases and J gave up 7 bases, with 10 bases separating them. CDR3 amino acids: CASSLAQTGEQYF. The DNA of the CDR3 is TGTGCCAGCAGCTTAGCCCAGACTGGTGAGCAGTACTTC.

J is TRBJ1-4 and V is TRBV9; maybe TRBD1 (5 bases). Trimming removed 0 bases at V and 5 bases at J, with 11 bases between. The CDR3 spans 15 residues. Germline assignment: CDR1 SGDLS and CDR2 YYNGEE. CDR3 residues: CASSVVGGRNEKLFF. CDR3 sequence (DNA): TGTGCCAGCAGCGTAGTGGGGGGAAGGAATGAAAAACTGTTTTTT.

Concerning this clone itself: This same CDR3 is encoded by further DNA sequences in the sample. The V and J genes are TRBV9 and TRBJ1-5; D not certain. Germline CDR1 is SGDLS and CDR2 is YYNGEE. V gave up 4 bases and J gave up 1 base, with 9 bases separating them. The CDR3 consists of 14 residues. DNA of the CDR3: TGTGCCAGCAGCAGAGGCGTAAGCAATCAGCCCCAGCATTTT. It codes for CASSRGVSNQPQHF. Filled out from reference TRBV9 and TRBJ1-5, the complete variable domain reads DSGVTQTPKHLITATGQRVTLRCSPRSGDLSVYWYQQSLDQGLQFLIQYYNGEERAKGNILERFSAQQFPDLHSELNLSSLELGDSALYFCASSRGVSNQPQHFGDGTRLSIL.

This clone was counted a few times. This sample also contains other DNA sequences that code for the same CDR3. The chain combines TRBV7-2 with TRBJ1-6; no clear D gene. The germline V gene has CDR1 SGHTA and CDR2 FQGNSA. The length of the CDR3 is 15 residues. The V gene lost 0 bases and the J gene lost 0 bases, with 3 bases spanning the gap. The CDR3 protein is CASSLASSYNSPLHF. For the CDR3, the DNA is TGTGCCAGCAGCTTAGCTAGCTCCTATAATTCACCCCTCCACTTT.

The chain uses TRBV7-9 and TRBJ2-2; possibly TRBD2 for D (5 bases). The CDR3 runs 11 residues. Germline lookup yields CDR1 SEHNR and CDR2 FQNEAQ (reference sequence). Trimming pared 11 bases from V and 5 bases from J, leaving 9 bases between. Here the CDR3 reads CAGGETGELFF. The CDR3 coding sequence is TGTGCCGGTGGGGAGACCGGGGAGCTGTTTTTT.